The entry below describes one T cell receptor beta chain. Its target is unknown. The sample belongs to a study of identical twins. Trimming removed 2 bases at V and 10 bases at J, with 9 bases between. The CDR3 runs 12 residues. The V gene's germline CDR1 is MDHEN and CDR2 SYDVKM. TCRdb ran MiXCR on the 5' RACE reads and lists one entry per CDR3 protein. The table includes about 530,000 distinct CDR3 sequences, 20% to 25% detected once. Study observations and caveats: The study drew conclusions from cross-sectional statistical analysis, not from following the same donors. Analyses based on zero insertions could be partly confounded by invariant MAIT and iNKT cells.

These same data were also listed under a study on yellow fever vaccine responses in identical twins.

The V gene is TRBV28, the J gene TRBJ1-5; D not resolved. The origin of this receptor is a woman in her late teens or twenties in good health. Specimen: CD4+ T cells sorted from blood. The CDR3 region is CASSLRGYPQHF. The CDR3 DNA reads as TGTGCCAGCAGTTTACGCGGTTACCCCCAGCATTTT.